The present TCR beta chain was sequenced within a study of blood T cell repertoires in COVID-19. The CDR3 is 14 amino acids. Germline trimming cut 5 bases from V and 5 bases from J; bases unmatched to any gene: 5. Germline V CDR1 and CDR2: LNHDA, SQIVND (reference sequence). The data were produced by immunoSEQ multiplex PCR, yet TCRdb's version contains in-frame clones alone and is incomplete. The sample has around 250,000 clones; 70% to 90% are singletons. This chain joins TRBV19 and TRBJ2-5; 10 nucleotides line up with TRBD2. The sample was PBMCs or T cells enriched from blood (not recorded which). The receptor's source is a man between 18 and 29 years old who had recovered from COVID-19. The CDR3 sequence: CASSSLAGVETQYF. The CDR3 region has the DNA TGTGCCAGTAGTTCTCTAGCGGGAGTGGAGACCCAGTACTTC. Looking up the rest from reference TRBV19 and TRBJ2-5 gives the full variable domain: DGGITQSPKYLFRKEGQNVTLSCEQNLNHDAMYWYRQDPGQGLRLIYYSQIVNDFQKGDIAEGYSVSREKKESFPLTVTSAQKNPTAFYLCASSSLAGVETQYFGPGTRLLVL.